This TCR beta chain was sequenced during a study of human CD8 memory T cell subsets. This CDR3 spans 16 amino acids. Looked up from germline, CDR1 is MDHEN and CDR2 is SYDVKM. Findings and limits, study-wide: For this study, sequencing was restricted to the T cell receptor beta chains only.

As regards this clonotype: Its antigen is not known.

Libraries targeted TCR beta using 5' RACE with UMIs. From its re-call of the 5' RACE reads, TCRdb lists each CDR3 protein once, without DNA. Here the sample table reports fewer than 11,000 distinct CDR3 sequences. The chain uses TRBV28 and TRBJ2-3; TCRdb picks TRBD1, but there is no DNA to check that call. This TCR derives from a human donor in good health. Sample: CD8+ stem-like memory T cells (TSCM and TCM) sorted from PBMCs. The subset is: stem-like memory CD8 T cells (TSTEM), CCR7+ PD-1- TIGIT-. Here the CDR3 reads CASSFPGQGDTDTQYF.